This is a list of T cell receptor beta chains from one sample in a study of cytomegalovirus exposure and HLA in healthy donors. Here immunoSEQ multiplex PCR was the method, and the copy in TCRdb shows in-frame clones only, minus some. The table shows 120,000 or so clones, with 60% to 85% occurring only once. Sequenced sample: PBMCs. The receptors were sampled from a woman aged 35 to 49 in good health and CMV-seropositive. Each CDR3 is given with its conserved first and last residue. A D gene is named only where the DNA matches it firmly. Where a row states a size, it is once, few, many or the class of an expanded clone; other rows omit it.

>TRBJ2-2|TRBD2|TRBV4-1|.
CASSHPGLAGAYTGELFF
TGCGCCAGCAGCCATCCGGGACTAGCGGGGGCGTACACCGGGGAGCTGTTTTTT
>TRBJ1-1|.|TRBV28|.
CASSPGGSWTEAFF
TGTGCCAGCAGCCCTGGGGGGTCTTGGACTGAAGCTTTCTTT
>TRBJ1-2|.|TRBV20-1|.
CSADPSGGYTF
TGCAGTGCTGATCCATCAGGTGGCTACACCTTC
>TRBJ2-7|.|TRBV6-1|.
CASSSGISSYEQYF
TGTGCCAGCAGTTCGGGGATTAGCTCCTACGAGCAGTACTTC
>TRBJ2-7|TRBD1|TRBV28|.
CASSDPTGGASLEQYF
TGTGCCAGCAGCGACCCGACAGGGGGCGCATCCCTCGAGCAGTACTTC
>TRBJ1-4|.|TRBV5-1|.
CASSTNDPLVRTELFF
TGCGCCAGCAGCACCAACGACCCGCTTGTGAGGACTGAACTGTTTTTT
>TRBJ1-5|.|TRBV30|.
CASDQPQHF
TGTGCCTCGGATCAGCCCCAGCATTTT
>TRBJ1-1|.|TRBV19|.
CASSIRELTEAFF
TGTGCCAGTAGTATAAGAGAGCTCACTGAAGCTTTCTTT
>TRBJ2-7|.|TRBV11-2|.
CASSITPGEQYF
TGTGCCAGCAGCATAACCCCGGGCGAGCAGTACTTC
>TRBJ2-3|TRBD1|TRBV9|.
CASSVASLGQGRGDTQYF
TGTGCCAGCAGCGTAGCCAGCCTCGGACAGGGGCGCGGGGATACGCAGTATTTT
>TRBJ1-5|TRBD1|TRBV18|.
CASSPTGVVNQPQHF
TGTGCCAGCTCACCCACAGGGGTGGTAAATCAGCCCCAGCATTTT
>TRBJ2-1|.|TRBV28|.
CASSSSNEQFF
TGTGCCAGCAGTTCTTCCAATGAGCAGTTCTTC
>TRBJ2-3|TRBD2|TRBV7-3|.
CASSTSGGTDTQYF
TGTGCCAGCAGCACCTCGGGGGGGACAGATACGCAGTATTTT
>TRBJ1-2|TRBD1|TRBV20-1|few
CSALTGVGYTF
TGCAGTGCTTTAACAGGGGTGGGCTACACCTTC
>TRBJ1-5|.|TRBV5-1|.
CASSPLGRGGDQPQHF
TGCGCCAGCAGCCCGCTGGGGCGGGGGGGAGATCAGCCCCAGCATTTT